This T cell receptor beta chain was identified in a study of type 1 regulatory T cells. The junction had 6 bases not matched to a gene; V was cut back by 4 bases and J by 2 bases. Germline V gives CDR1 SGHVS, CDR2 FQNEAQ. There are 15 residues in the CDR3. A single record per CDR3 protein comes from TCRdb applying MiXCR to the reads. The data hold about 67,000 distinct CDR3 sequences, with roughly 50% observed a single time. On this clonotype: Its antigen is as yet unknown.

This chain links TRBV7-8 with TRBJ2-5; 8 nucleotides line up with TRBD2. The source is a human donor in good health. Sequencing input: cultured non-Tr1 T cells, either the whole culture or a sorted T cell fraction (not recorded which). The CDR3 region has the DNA TGTGCCAGCAGCTCTATAGCGGGACTACAAGAGACCCAGTACTTC. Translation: CASSSIAGLQETQYF.